Presented here are 3 T cell receptor beta chains from one specimen sequenced in a study of blood T cell repertoires in COVID-19. Clones were sequenced by immunoSEQ multiplex PCR, and TCRdb holds only the in-frame ones, with some missing. The data show approximately 150,000 clones, 70% to 90% seen once. Source material: peripheral blood. The source of these receptors is a woman of 80 years or more with COVID-19, enrolled during active disease.

In nucleotides, the CDR3 is TGTGCCAGCAGTTCCCTGACTAGCGGAACACCACAGTTCTTC. Its translation: CASSSLTSGTPQFF. The V and J genes are TRBV27 and TRBJ2-1; 9 positions agree with TRBD2. CDR1 and CDR2 from the germline V gene are MNHEY and SMNVEV (reference sequence). Trimming removed 4 bases from V and 13 bases from J; junction bases left unmatched: 11. The CDR3 runs 14 residues.

This chain uses TRBV6-2 or TRBV6-3 with TRBJ2-2, with TRBD2 matching 10 bases. This CDR3 contains 16 residues. Germline CDR1 reads MNHEY; CDR2 reads SVGEGT. The V and J ends lost 2 bases and 5 bases, in that order; junction bases with no gene match: 5. Here the CDR3 DNA reads TGTGCCAGCAGTTACCCTCTAGCGGGAGATACCGGGGAGCTGTTTTTT. It yields the protein CASSYPLAGDTGELFF.

In this sample, this clone turned up many times. The CDR3 sequence is CASSEVSGGTGANVLTF. CDR3 DNA: TGTGCCAGCAGTGAGGTATCCGGCGGGACTGGGGCCAACGTCCTGACTTTC. This rearrangement joins TRBV6-1 to TRBJ2-6; TRBD2 is a possible D gene (6 bases). The CDR3 has 17 residues. Trimming took 3 bases from V and 2 from J, leaving 14 bases between them. CDR1 is MNHNS, CDR2 SASEGT, per germline.